This T cell receptor beta chain was recorded in a study of blood T cells in healthy people across ages. PCR was performed a second time for about 6 to 12 cycles using a sample-barcoded 5' primer and a J-beta primer mix. TCRdb re-called the 5' RACE reads through MiXCR, storing one row per CDR3 protein. The sample carries around 1,000,000 distinct CDR3 sequences, less than 45% recorded once. The V end lost 3 bases, the J end lost 1 base, and 12 bases lay between the germline ends. The germline V gene encodes CDR1 LNHDA and CDR2 SQIVND (reference sequence). The CDR3 totals 15 residues. Sequencing was done on a sample of blood. This chain joins TRBV19 and TRBJ1-1, with D maybe TRBD1 (6 bases). This clonotype was sampled from a man between 18 and 35 years old in good health. The CDR3 DNA is TGTGCCAGTAGTATTAGGACAGCCGGGAACACTGAAGCTTTCTTT. Protein: CASSIRTAGNTEAFF. The full variable domain, with the rest looked up from reference TRBV19 and TRBJ1-1, is DGGITQSPKYLFRKEGQNVTLSCEQNLNHDAMYWYRQDPGQGLRLIYYSQIVNDFQKGDIAEGYSVSREKKESFPLTVTSAQKNPTAFYLCASSIRTAGNTEAFFGQGTRLTVV.